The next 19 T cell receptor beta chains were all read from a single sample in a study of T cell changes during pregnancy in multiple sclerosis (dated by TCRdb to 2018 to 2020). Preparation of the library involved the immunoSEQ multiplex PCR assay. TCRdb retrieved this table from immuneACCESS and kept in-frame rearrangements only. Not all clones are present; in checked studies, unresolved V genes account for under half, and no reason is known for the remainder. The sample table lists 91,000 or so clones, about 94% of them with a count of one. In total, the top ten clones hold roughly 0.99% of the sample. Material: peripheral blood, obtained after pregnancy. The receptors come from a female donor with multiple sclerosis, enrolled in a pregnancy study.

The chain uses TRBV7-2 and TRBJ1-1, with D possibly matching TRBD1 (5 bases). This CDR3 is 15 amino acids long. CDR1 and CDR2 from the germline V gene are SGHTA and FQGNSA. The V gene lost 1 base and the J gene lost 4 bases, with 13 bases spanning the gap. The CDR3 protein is CASSLDYGGTTEAFF. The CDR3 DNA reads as TGTGCCAGCAGCTTAGATTATGGGGGGACCACTGAAGCTTTCTTT.

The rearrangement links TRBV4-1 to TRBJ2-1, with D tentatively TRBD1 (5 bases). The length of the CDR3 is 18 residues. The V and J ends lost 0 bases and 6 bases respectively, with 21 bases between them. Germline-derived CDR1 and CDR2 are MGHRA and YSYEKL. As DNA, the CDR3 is TGCGCCAGCAGCCAAGATCCCTTGGGGCGAGCCCCGGTCAATGAGCAGTTCTTC. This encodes CASSQDPLGRAPVNEQFF.

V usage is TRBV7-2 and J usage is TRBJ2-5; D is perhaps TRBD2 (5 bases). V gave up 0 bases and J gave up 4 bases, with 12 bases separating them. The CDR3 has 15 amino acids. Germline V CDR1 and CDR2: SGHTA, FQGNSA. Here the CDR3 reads CASSLAHLRAETQYF. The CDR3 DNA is TGTGCCAGCAGCTTAGCGCATTTGCGGGCAGAGACCCAGTACTTC.

CDR3 sequence: CASSPSGIYEQYF. In nucleotides, the CDR3 is TGTGCCAGTAGTCCGAGTGGTATCTACGAGCAGTACTTC. The V call is TRBV19, the J call TRBJ2-7; D unresolved. From germline, CDR1 is LNHDA and CDR2 SQIVND (reference sequence). The CDR3 runs 13 residues. Trimming left V 5 bases short and J 3 bases short, with 11 bases between.

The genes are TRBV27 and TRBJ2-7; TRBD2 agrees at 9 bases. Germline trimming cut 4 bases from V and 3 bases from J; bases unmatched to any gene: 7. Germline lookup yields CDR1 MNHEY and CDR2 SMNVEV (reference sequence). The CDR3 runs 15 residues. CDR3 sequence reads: CASSWGSGSSYEQYF. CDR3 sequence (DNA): TGTGCCAGCAGTTGGGGTAGCGGGAGTAGCTACGAGCAGTACTTC.

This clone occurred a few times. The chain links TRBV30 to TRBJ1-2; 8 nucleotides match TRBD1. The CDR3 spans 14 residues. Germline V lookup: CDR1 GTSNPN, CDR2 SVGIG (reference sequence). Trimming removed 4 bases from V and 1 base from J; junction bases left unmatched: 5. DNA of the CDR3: TGTGCCTGGACCACAGGACAGGGTAACTATGGCTACACCTTC. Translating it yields CAWTTGQGNYGYTF.

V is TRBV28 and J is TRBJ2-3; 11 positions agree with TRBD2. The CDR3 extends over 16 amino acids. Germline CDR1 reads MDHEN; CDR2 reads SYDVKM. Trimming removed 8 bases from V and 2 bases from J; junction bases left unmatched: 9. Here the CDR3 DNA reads TGTGCCAGCGGATTAGCGGGAGGGACCTCCACAGATACGCAGTATTTT. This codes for CASGLAGGTSTDTQYF.

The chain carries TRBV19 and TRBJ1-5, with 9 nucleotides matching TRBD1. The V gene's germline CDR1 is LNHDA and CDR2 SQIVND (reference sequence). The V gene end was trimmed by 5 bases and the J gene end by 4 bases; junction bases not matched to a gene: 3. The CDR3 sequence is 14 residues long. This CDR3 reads CASSATGGNQPQHF. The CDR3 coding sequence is TGTGCCAGTAGTGCGACAGGGGGGAATCAGCCCCAGCATTTT.

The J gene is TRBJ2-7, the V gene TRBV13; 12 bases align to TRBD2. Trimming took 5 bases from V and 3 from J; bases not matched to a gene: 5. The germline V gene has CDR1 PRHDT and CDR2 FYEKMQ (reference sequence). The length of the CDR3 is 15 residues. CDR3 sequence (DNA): TGTGCCAGCAGCCTCCGGACTAGCGGGATCTACGAGCAGTACTTC. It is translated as CASSLRTSGIYEQYF. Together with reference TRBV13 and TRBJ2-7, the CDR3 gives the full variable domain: AAGVIQSPRHLIKEKRETATLKCYPIPRHDTVYWYQQGPGQDPQFLISFYEKMQSDKGSIPDRFSAQQFSDYHSELNMSSLELGDSALYFCASSLRTSGIYEQYFGPGTRLTVT.

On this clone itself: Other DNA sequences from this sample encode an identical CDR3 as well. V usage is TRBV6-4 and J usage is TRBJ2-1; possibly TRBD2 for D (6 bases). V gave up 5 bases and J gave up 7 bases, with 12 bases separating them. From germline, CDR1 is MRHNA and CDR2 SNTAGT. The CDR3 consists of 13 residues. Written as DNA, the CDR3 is TGTGCCAGCAGTCTTTCTAGCGCTAATGAGCAGTTCTTC. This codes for CASSLSSANEQFF.

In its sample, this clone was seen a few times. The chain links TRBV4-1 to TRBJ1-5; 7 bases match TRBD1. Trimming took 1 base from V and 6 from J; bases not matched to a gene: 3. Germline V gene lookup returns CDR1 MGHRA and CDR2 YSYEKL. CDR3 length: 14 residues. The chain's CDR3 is CASSQGQGSQPQHF. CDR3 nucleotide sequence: TGCGCCAGCAGCCAAGGACAGGGAAGTCAGCCCCAGCATTTT.

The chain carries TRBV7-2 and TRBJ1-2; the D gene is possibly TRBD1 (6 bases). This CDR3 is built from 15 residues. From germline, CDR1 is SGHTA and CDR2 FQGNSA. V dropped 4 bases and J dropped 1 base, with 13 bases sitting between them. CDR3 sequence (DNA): TGTGCCAGCAGCTCAGACAGGAGACTTAACTATGGCTACACCTTC. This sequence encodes CASSSDRRLNYGYTF.

CDR3 DNA: TGCGCCAGCAGCTTGGTCTCAGGGGGCGCGACTGAAGCTTTCTTT. Amino acid sequence: CASSLVSGGATEAFF. The V gene is TRBV5-1, the J gene TRBJ1-1; 8 nucleotides agree with TRBD1. The trim removed 0 bases at V and 5 bases at J, leaving 6 bases unmatched. Germline assignment: CDR1 SGHRS and CDR2 YFSETQ. This CDR3 is 15 amino acids long.

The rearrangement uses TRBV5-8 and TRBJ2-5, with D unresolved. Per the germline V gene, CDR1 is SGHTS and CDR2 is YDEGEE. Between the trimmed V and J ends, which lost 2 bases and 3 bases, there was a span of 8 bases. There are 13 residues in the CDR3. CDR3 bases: TGTGCCAGCAGCTTAAGCTTAGAAGAGACCCAGTACTTC. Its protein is CASSLSLEETQYF.

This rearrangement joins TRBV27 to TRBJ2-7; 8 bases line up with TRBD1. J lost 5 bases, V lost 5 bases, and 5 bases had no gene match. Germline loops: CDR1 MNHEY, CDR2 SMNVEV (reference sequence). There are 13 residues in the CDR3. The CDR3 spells CASSGTGSHEQYF. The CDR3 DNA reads TGTGCCAGCAGTGGGACAGGATCCCACGAGCAGTACTTC.

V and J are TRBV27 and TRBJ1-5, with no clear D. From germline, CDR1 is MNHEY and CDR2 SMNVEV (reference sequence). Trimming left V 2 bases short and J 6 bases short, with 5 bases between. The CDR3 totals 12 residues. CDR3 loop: CASSLIGQPQHF. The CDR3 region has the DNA TGTGCCAGCAGTTTAATCGGTCAGCCCCAGCATTTT.

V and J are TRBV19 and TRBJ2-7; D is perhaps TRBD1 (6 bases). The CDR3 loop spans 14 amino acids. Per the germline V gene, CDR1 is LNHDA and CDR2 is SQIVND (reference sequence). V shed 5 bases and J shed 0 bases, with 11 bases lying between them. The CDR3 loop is CASSQQGDSYEQYF. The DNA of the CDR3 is TGTGCCAGTAGTCAACAGGGCGACTCCTACGAGCAGTACTTC. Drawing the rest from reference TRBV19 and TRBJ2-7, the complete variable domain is DGGITQSPKYLFRKEGQNVTLSCEQNLNHDAMYWYRQDPGQGLRLIYYSQIVNDFQKGDIAEGYSVSREKKESFPLTVTSAQKNPTAFYLCASSQQGDSYEQYFGPGTRLTVT.

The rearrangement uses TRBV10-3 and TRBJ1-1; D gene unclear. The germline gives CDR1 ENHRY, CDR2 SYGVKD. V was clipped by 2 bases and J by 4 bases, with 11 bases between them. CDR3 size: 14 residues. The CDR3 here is CAISEPPRVTEAFF. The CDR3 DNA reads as TGTGCCATCAGTGAGCCTCCGCGGGTCACTGAAGCTTTCTTT.

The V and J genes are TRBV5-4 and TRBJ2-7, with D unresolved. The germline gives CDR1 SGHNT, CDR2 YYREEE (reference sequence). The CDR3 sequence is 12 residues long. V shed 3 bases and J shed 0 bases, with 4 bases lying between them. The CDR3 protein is CASSSLSYEQYF. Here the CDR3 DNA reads TGTGCCAGCAGCTCCCTCTCCTACGAGCAGTACTTC.